This TCR beta chain stems from a study of cytomegalovirus exposure and HLA in healthy donors. Study-wide findings and caveats: A later analysis linked a missense variant in DCLRE1C to the trimming of TCR beta V and J genes. The classifier was said to identify cytomegalovirus status with high specificity and sensitivity.

V was cut by 6 bases and J by 5 bases, with 13 bases left in between. Germline assignment: CDR1 MDHEN and CDR2 SYDVKM. The CDR3 has 13 amino acids. Vbeta (60) and Jbeta (13) primers were used in the PCR. Sequenced by immunoSEQ multiplex PCR; TCRdb stores in-frame clones only, minus some. The sample lists some 150,000 clones; roughly 80% were seen once. Note on this clone: Its target is not known.

The sequence was collected from a man in his fifties in good health and CMV-seropositive. Specimen: PBMCs. This chain links TRBV28 with TRBJ2-5; no definite D call. DNA for the CDR3: TGTGCCAGCAGAAGCCTACTCCGGGAGACCCAGTACTTC. Encoded protein: CASRSLLRETQYF.